The rows below give T cell receptor beta chains drawn from one sample of a study of cytomegalovirus exposure and HLA in healthy donors. Sequencing was performed with immunoSEQ multiplex PCR; in TCRdb, only in-frame clones are kept and a portion is missing. The sample comprises 100,000 to 150,000 clones, 80% of which are singletons, and approximately 9% rests with the top ten. Sequencing was performed on PBMCs. The source of these receptors is a young man in good health and CMV-seropositive. CDR3s include the opening cysteine and the closing phenylalanine or tryptophan. D genes are given only for firm matches. Size tells how often a clone was seen (once, few, many) or the class of an expanded clone, and some rows leave it out.

>-|TRBJ1-6|TRBV6-1|-
CASKQVSYSPLHF
TGTGCCAGCAAGCAAGTTTCTTATTCACCCCTCCACTTT
>-|TRBJ1-5|TRBV7-2|-
CASSLVGRGGTQHF
TGTGCCAGCAGCTTAGTCGGCCGGGGGGGGACCCAGCATTTT
>-|TRBJ1-2|TRBV5-6|TRBD1
CASSRTTGLVDGYTF
TGTGCCAGCAGCAGGACGACAGGGTTGGTGGATGGCTACACCTTC
>-|TRBJ1-1|TRBV11-3|TRBD1
CASSVDPTGTTEAFF
TGTGCCAGCAGCGTAGATCCGACAGGGACCACTGAAGCTTTCTTT
>-|TRBJ2-1|TRBV13|-
CASSTQGHNEQFF
TGTGCCAGCAGCACGCAGGGCCACAATGAGCAGTTCTTC
>-|TRBJ1-2|TRBV6-6|-
CASSYTSGGSYGYTF
TGTGCCAGCAGTTACACCTCGGGGGGTAGCTATGGCTACACCTTC
>once|TRBJ2-1|TRBV12-5|TRBD2
CASGLSSGTSGGYSGNEQFF
TGTGCTAGTGGTTTGAGTTCCGGGACTAGCGGGGGGTACTCCGGGAATGAGCAGTTCTTC
>-|TRBJ2-1|TRBV6-1|TRBD2
CASSGTSGGYEQFF
TGTGCCAGCAGTGGGACTAGCGGGGGGTATGAGCAGTTCTTC
>-|TRBJ2-3|TRBV9|TRBD2
CASSVGPGGNTDTQYF
TGTGCCAGCAGCGTAGGTCCGGGGGGAAACACAGATACGCAGTATTTT
>-|TRBJ1-4|TRBV4-1|TRBD1
CASSQPPGTGGFEKLFF
TGCGCCAGCAGCCAACCCCCGGGGACAGGGGGCTTTGAAAAACTGTTTTTT
>-|TRBJ1-1|TRBV29-1|-
CSAREGTEAFF
TGCAGCGCTCGTGAGGGCACTGAAGCTTTCTTT
>-|TRBJ2-5|TRBV5-1|-
CASSLAAETQYF
TGCGCCAGCAGCTTGGCCGCGGAGACCCAGTACTTC
>few|TRBJ1-2|TRBV5-1|TRBD1
CASRPVRGGVDGYTF
TGCGCCAGCAGACCCGTGAGAGGGGGCGTTGATGGCTACACCTTC
>once|TRBJ1-2|TRBV19|TRBD1
CASSIQTGTGGRGYTF
TGTGCCAGTAGTATCCAGACCGGGACAGGGGGCAGAGGCTACACCTTC
>once|TRBJ2-6|TRBV2|TRBD1
CANKGQGFSGANVLTF
TGTGCCAACAAAGGACAGGGGTTTTCTGGGGCCAACGTCCTGACTTTC
>-|TRBJ2-2|TRBV6-4|-
CASSDSKGPFVGGSTGELFF
TGTGCCAGCAGTGACTCGAAAGGGCCCTTTGTGGGGGGATCCACCGGGGAGCTGTTTTTT
>-|TRBJ1-5|TRBV5-8|-
CASSPRLNQPQHF
TGTGCCAGCAGCCCCAGGTTGAATCAGCCCCAGCATTTT
>-|TRBJ2-3|TRBV21-1|-
CASSKEDRVGNTQYF
TGTGCCAGCAGCAAAGAAGACAGGGTAGGAAATACGCAGTATTTT
>once|TRBJ1-5|TRBV30|TRBD1
CAWATGGGQPQHF
TGTGCCTGGGCTACAGGGGGAGGACAGCCCCAGCATTTT
>-|TRBJ2-1|TRBV7-6|-
CASSLTGGASYNEQFF
TGTGCCAGCAGCTTAACCGGCGGGGCCTCCTACAATGAGCAGTTCTTC
>-|TRBJ2-3|TRBV4-1|TRBD2
CASSQDKRLAEQYF
TGCGCCAGCAGCCAAGATAAGAGGCTAGCGGAGCAGTATTTT
>-|TRBJ1-5|TRBV6-5|-
CASRSSGNQPQHF
TGTGCCAGCAGATCCTCAGGGAATCAGCCCCAGCATTTT
>-|TRBJ1-1|TRBV2|-
CASSVSHEGAEAFF
TGTGCCAGCAGTGTTAGCCATGAAGGGGCTGAAGCTTTCTTT
>-|TRBJ2-2|TRBV19|-
CASRQAPTGELFF
TGTGCCAGTAGACAGGCCCCCACCGGGGAGCTGTTTTTT
>-|TRBJ1-4|TRBV19|TRBD1
CASSRDRGTNEKLFF
TGTGCCAGTAGTCGGGACAGGGGGACTAATGAAAAACTGTTTTTT
>once|TRBJ1-2|TRBV4-1|-
CASSLGVKEDGYTF
TGCGCCAGCAGCCTTGGGGTCAAGGAGGATGGCTACACCTTC
>once|TRBJ2-7|TRBV28|-
CASSLGDFYEQYF
TGTGCCAGCAGTTTAGGGGACTTCTACGAGCAGTACTTC
>-|TRBJ2-7|TRBV19|TRBD2
CASSILPGGTYEQYF
TGTGCCAGTAGTATACTCCCGGGGGGGACCTACGAGCAGTACTTC
>-|TRBJ2-2|TRBV29-1|-
CSVEVGGFRAGELFF
TGCAGCGTTGAAGTTGGAGGGTTCAGGGCCGGGGAGCTGTTTTTT
>once|TRBJ2-3|TRBV5-1|-
CASRSRGTDTQYF
TGCGCCAGCAGGTCCCGGGGCACAGATACGCAGTATTTT
>-|TRBJ1-2|TRBV7-2|-
CASSRPGNYGYTF
TGTGCCAGCAGCCGTCCCGGGAACTATGGCTACACCTTC
>-|TRBJ2-1|TRBV10-2|TRBD1
CASSVNRDRGYNEQFF
TGCGCCAGCAGTGTAAATCGGGACAGGGGATACAATGAGCAGTTCTTC
>-|TRBJ1-1|TRBV6-6|TRBD1
CASRPGQGISSTEAFF
TGTGCCAGCAGACCGGGACAGGGTATTTCGAGCACTGAAGCTTTCTTT
>-|TRBJ2-2|TRBV9|TRBD2
CASSVGPAGDTNTGELFF
TGTGCCAGCAGCGTAGGCCCAGCGGGGGACACGAACACCGGGGAGCTGTTTTTT
>-|TRBJ2-1|TRBV28|-
CASSLSREQFF
TGTGCCAGCAGTTTATCCCGGGAGCAGTTCTTC
>once|TRBJ1-1|TRBV7-2|-
CASMGGRENTEAFF
TGTGCCAGCATGGGGGGGCGGGAGAACACTGAAGCTTTCTTT
>few|TRBJ2-7|TRBV18|TRBD1
CASSPNPGGEQYF
TGTGCCAGCTCACCTAATCCAGGGGGCGAGCAGTACTTC
>-|TRBJ2-7|TRBV5-1|-
CASSGGPTYEQYF
TGCGCCAGCAGCGGAGGACCAACCTACGAGCAGTACTTC
>many|TRBJ1-5|TRBV7-9|-
CASSLANSSPQHF
TGTGCCAGCAGCTTAGCGAACAGTTCGCCCCAGCATTTT
>-|TRBJ2-7|TRBV28|TRBD1
CASSFFRKDRSSYEQYF
TGTGCCAGCAGTTTTTTCCGTAAGGACAGGAGCTCCTACGAGCAGTACTTC
>-|TRBJ2-7|TRBV29-1|-
CSVEDPGGYEQYF
TGCAGCGTTGAAGACCCCGGAGGTTACGAGCAGTACTTC